Described below is a single TCR beta chain sequence and its context. The antigen is unknown. Germline loops: CDR1 SGHNT, CDR2 YYREEE (reference sequence). V was trimmed by 4 bases and J by 1 base, leaving 10 bases between them. This CDR3 region has 14 residues. Assay: immunoSEQ multiplex PCR; the TCRdb copy retains only in-frame clones and omits some. The table includes some 30,000 clones, 89% detected once. This sample was taken from a study of lymphopenia after photon versus proton radiotherapy. The study's findings and limits: Larger post-nadir TCR diversity loss correlated inversely with survival in deceased patients. Authors raise, but do not show, better survival with proton therapy.

The starting material was peripheral blood, obtained from a patient treated with proton-based radiotherapy. The gene calls are TRBV5-4 and TRBJ2-3; D might be TRBD2 (6 bases). The TCR comes from a woman aged 70-85 years with pancreatic cancer. Some clones in this sample may be carry-over from other donors' samples. CDR3 DNA: TGTGCCAGCAGCCCGGGACTCCGCACAGATACGCAGTATTTT. Translation: CASSPGLRTDTQYF.